The 6 T cell receptor beta chains below come from one sample, sequenced in a study of tumor-infiltrating lymphocytes in primary liver carcinoma. Starting material for RNA and DNA co-extraction consisted of about 20-30 mg of unsorted bulk tissue. The investigators made TCR beta cDNA from 400 to 500 ng total RNA, using a constant-region primer. TCR beta libraries came from three nested multiplex PCR rounds using slightly modified ARM-PCR. The two initial PCR rounds, approximately 10 cycles each, used TRBV1-TRBV30 forward and C-beta reverse primers. MiXCR was run by TCRdb on the multiplex PCR reads, yielding one entry per CDR3 protein. The sample gives 52,000 or so distinct CDR3 sequences, around 77% of which show up once; around a quarter is in the top ten. Source material: liver tumor tissue from sampling region 5. Subset defined: tumor region T5, tumor centre. These receptor sequences come from a man aged 40-55 years with primary liver carcinoma and hepatitis B virus infection.

The sample holds many counts of this clonotype. The junction departs from the called germline gene at one end, perhaps through a read error. This sequence joins TRBV24-1 and TRBJ2-1; maybe TRBD2 (6 bases). Germline CDR1 and CDR2: KGHDR and SFDVKD. The CDR3 has 20 residues. CDR3 DNA: TGTGCCACCAGTGATACGACCGGGACTTACTATGAGGGTTCCTGCAATGAGCAGTTCTTC. It specifies CATSDTTGTYYEGSCNEQFF.

Notes on this clonotype: The junction does not match germline at one end; this may be a read error. The DNA for the CDR3 is TGTGCCAGCAATCCTACAGGGAATGGCTACGCCTTC. It encodes CASNPTGNGYAF. The chain couples TRBV6-5 to TRBJ1-2; TRBD1 is a possible D gene (6 bases). This CDR3 is built from 12 residues. CDR1 and CDR2 (germline): MNHEY, SVGAGI.

Notes on this clonotype: The junction departs from the called germline gene at one end, perhaps through a read error. The chain has TRBV29-1 and TRBJ2-3; D uncertain. CDR3 size: 15 residues. In germline, CDR1 is SQVTM, CDR2 ANQGSEA. The CDR3 DNA reads TGCAGCGTTGGGTTGATAAACATCAGAACAGATACGCAATATTTT. Its protein is CSVGLINIRTDTQYF.

Details on this clonotype: Compared with germline, one end of the junction differs, possibly owing to a read error. V and J are TRBV6-5 and TRBJ1-2; 8 bases align to TRBD1. Germline-derived CDR1 and CDR2 are MNHEY and SVGAGI. CDR3 length: 13 residues. The CDR3 nucleotides are TGTGCCACCAGGACAGGGATTAACTATGGTTACACCTTC. Its protein product is CATRTGINYGYTF.

This clonotype was counted only a few times. V and J are TRBV29-1 and TRBJ2-7; D possibly uses TRBD1 or TRBD2 (5 bases each). Germline-derived CDR1 and CDR2 are SQVTM and ANQGSEA. V lost 7 bases, J lost 2 bases, and 15 bases lay in between. The CDR3 is 13 amino acids. CDR3 in amino acids: CSASRDRAYEQYF. The CDR3 coding sequence is TGCAGCGCCAGCCGGGACCGAGCCTACGAGCAGTACTTC.

There are a few counts of this clonotype. The junction differs from germline at one of its ends, possibly a read error. The chain recombines TRBV11-2 with TRBJ2-3; possibly TRBD1 for D (5 bases). Germline V CDR1 and CDR2: SGHAT, FQNNGV. This CDR3 comprises 14 residues. The CDR3 DNA sequence: TGTGCCAGCGGCCCCCAGGACACCACAGATATGCAGTATTTT. It is translated as CASGPQDTTDMQYF. Filled out from reference TRBV11-2 and TRBJ2-3, the complete variable domain reads EAGVAQSPRYKIIEKRQSVAFWCNPISGHATLYWYQQILGQGPKLLIQFQNNGVVDDSQLPKDRFSAERLKGVDSTLKIQPAKLEDSAVYLCASGPQDTTDMQYFGPGTRLTVL.